The 25 T cell receptor beta chains listed next were all sequenced from one sample in a study of shared clonotypes between healthy human individuals. Terminally differentiated effector memory CD45RA+ cells were excluded by CCR7 positive selection of CD45RO-negative cells. Some clones are missing from TCRdb's copy, which holds only in-frame ones; the method was immunoSEQ multiplex PCR. This table has around 1.9 million clones, roughly 93% appearing once. The sequenced material came from naive CD8+ T cells from PBMCs. The receptors stem from a man between 18 and 29 years old in good health. Some clones in this sample may be carry-over from other donors' samples.

Only one count was recorded for this clone. The V gene is TRBV27, the J gene TRBJ2-3, with 8 bases lining up with TRBD2. The CDR3 spans 14 residues. The V and J ends lost 11 bases and 2 bases, in that order; junction bases with no gene match: 9. Germline CDR1 MNHEY, CDR2 SMNVEV (reference sequence). The CDR3 DNA reads as TGTGCCGCGGGGGGCGCCGACTTCACAGATACGCAGTATTTT. The encoded protein is CAAGGADFTDTQYF.

This clone has just one count. The chain carries TRBV11-3 and TRBJ2-4; D may be TRBD1 (5 bases). Between the trimmed V and J ends, which lost 5 bases and 0 bases, there was a span of 20 bases. CDR1 is SGHNT, CDR2 YENEEA, per germline. There are 18 residues in the CDR3. CDR3 nucleotide sequence: TGTGCCAGCAGCGACCGTTCGGACACACCATCAGCCAAAAACATTCAGTACTTC. Residues: CASSDRSDTPSAKNIQYF. Full variable domain (remainder filled in from reference TRBV11-3 and TRBJ2-4): EAGVVQSPRYKIIEKKQPVAFWCNPISGHNTLYWYLQNLGQGPELLIRYENEEAVDDSQLPKDRFSAERLKGVDSTLKIQPAELGDSAVYLCASSDRSDTPSAKNIQYFGAGTRLSVL.

The chain carries TRBV6-6 and TRBJ2-7; no clear D gene. Germline CDR1 MNHNY, CDR2 SVGAGI (reference sequence). Between the trimmed V and J ends, which lost 0 bases and 0 bases, there was a span of 9 bases. CDR3 length equals 15 residues. DNA of the CDR3: TGTGCCAGCAGTTACTCGAATCCGGGCTCCTACGAGCAGTACTTC. The encoded protein is CASSYSNPGSYEQYF.

This clone showed up just once. The sample carries other DNA sequences with the same CDR3. The chain combines TRBV28 with TRBJ2-1; 10 bases line up with TRBD2. V dropped 5 bases and J dropped 3; count of bases not matched to a gene: 4. This CDR3 is built from 15 residues. The V gene's germline CDR1 is MDHEN and CDR2 SYDVKM. The CDR3 coding sequence is TGTGCCAGCAGTCCAACTAGCGGGGACTACAATGAGCAGTTCTTC. It is translated as CASSPTSGDYNEQFF.

A note on this clone: Other DNA variants within this sample encode the same CDR3. The rearrangement uses TRBV19 and TRBJ2-1, with D possibly matching TRBD1 (6 bases). The V and J ends lost 1 base and 4 bases respectively, with 11 bases between them. Germline lookup yields CDR1 LNHDA and CDR2 SQIVND (reference sequence). This CDR3 has 15 residues. In DNA, the CDR3 is TGTGCCAGTAGTATAGTAAGGGGGTCTTACAATGAGCAGTTCTTC. Its translation: CASSIVRGSYNEQFF.

This chain links TRBV27 with TRBJ2-2, with 7 bases fitting TRBD2. This CDR3 comprises 16 residues. The V gene's germline CDR1 is MNHEY and CDR2 SMNVEV (reference sequence). V shed 3 bases and J 0 bases; nucleotides not matched to a gene: 4. The CDR3 loop reads CASSLWEGPNTGELFF. Written as DNA, the CDR3 is TGTGCCAGCAGTTTGTGGGAGGGCCCGAACACCGGGGAGCTGTTTTTT.

Only one count was recorded for this clone. The V and J genes are TRBV7-2 and TRBJ2-1; 8 bases line up with TRBD1. The V segment lost 2 bases and the J segment 7 bases; nucleotides outside the gene matches: 13. Per the germline V gene, CDR1 is SGHTA and CDR2 is FQGNSA. The CDR3 is 17 residues long. In nucleotides, the CDR3 is TGTGCCAGCAGCTTATGGATCTTAGGACAGGGTATGAATGAGCAGTTCTTC. Translating it yields CASSLWILGQGMNEQFF.

The chain joins TRBV13 to TRBJ2-5, with D possibly matching TRBD1 (6 bases). V was shortened by 5 bases and J by 4 bases, with 20 bases between the two germline ends. Germline assignment: CDR1 PRHDT and CDR2 FYEKMQ (reference sequence). CDR3 length: 16 residues. The CDR3 nucleotides are TGTGCCAGCAGCGACAGGATACTAGGAAATACAGAGACCCAGTACTTC. Its translation is CASSDRILGNTETQYF. The entire variable domain, with the rest obtained from reference TRBV13 and TRBJ2-5, is as follows: AAGVIQSPRHLIKEKRETATLKCYPIPRHDTVYWYQQGPGQDPQFLISFYEKMQSDKGSIPDRFSAQQFSDYHSELNMSSLELGDSALYFCASSDRILGNTETQYFGPGTRLLVL.

This chain connects TRBV29-1 to TRBJ2-1, with 13 positions matching TRBD2. Germline trimming cut 1 base from V and 7 bases from J; bases unmatched to any gene: 7. CDR1 SQVTM and CDR2 ANQGSEA come from the germline V gene. The CDR3 consists of 16 residues. CDR3 coding DNA: TGCAGCGTTGAAGGACTAGCGGGAGGACTTAGGAATGAGCAGTTCTTC. Amino acids: CSVEGLAGGLRNEQFF.

This clone is a singleton in its sample. The chain employs TRBV30 and TRBJ2-3; 8 bases are a match to TRBD2. There are 16 residues in the CDR3. Germline CDR1 GTSNPN, CDR2 SVGIG (reference sequence). The trim removed 5 bases at V and 5 bases at J, leaving 15 bases unmatched. For the CDR3, the DNA is TGTGCCTGGGCAACCAAGTTACGGGAGGGAGTAGATACGCAGTATTTT. It is translated as CAWATKLREGVDTQYF.

The rearrangement links TRBV27 to TRBJ2-7; the D is unclear. The length of the CDR3 is 14 residues. From germline, CDR1 is MNHEY and CDR2 SMNVEV (reference sequence). V dropped 3 bases and J dropped 6 bases, with 15 bases sitting between them. The CDR3 loop reads CASSFNGAVTEQYF. The CDR3 DNA reads TGTGCCAGCAGTTTCAACGGCGCTGTCACCGAGCAGTACTTC.

This rearrangement joins TRBV29-1 to TRBJ1-2, with TRBD1 as a possible D gene (5 bases). This CDR3 comprises 13 residues. Germline V lookup: CDR1 SQVTM, CDR2 ANQGSEA. V dropped 7 bases and J dropped 0 bases, with 12 bases sitting between them. For the CDR3, the DNA is TGCAGCGCCAGGGCCCGACCTAACTATGGCTACACCTTC. Translating it yields CSARARPNYGYTF. Together with reference TRBV29-1 and TRBJ1-2, the CDR3 gives the full variable domain: SAVISQKPSRDICQRGTSLTIQCQVDSQVTMMFWYRQQPGQSLTLIATANQGSEATYESGFVIDKFPISRPNLTFSTLTVSNMSPEDSSIYLCSARARPNYGYTFGSGTRLTVV.

The rearrangement uses TRBV19 and TRBJ2-7; maybe TRBD2 (5 bases). V lost 3 bases, J lost 2 bases, and 8 bases lay in between. Germline CDR1 and CDR2: LNHDA and SQIVND (reference sequence). The CDR3 spans 13 residues. CDR3 bases: TGTGCCAGTAGTATCTTCGGGGCCTACGAGCAGTACTTC. This sequence encodes CASSIFGAYEQYF.

The chain recombines TRBV5-1 with TRBJ2-1; 12 bases align to TRBD2. The trim removed 0 bases at V and 3 bases at J, leaving 1 base unmatched. Per the germline V gene, CDR1 is SGHRS and CDR2 is YFSETQ. This CDR3 is 16 amino acids long. For the CDR3, the DNA is TGCGCCAGCAGCTTGGGACTAGCGGGAGTCTACAATGAGCAGTTCTTC. It codes for CASSLGLAGVYNEQFF.

Regarding this clone: Other DNA variants within this sample encode the same CDR3. The V gene is TRBV27, the J gene TRBJ2-2; D is unresolved. CDR1 and CDR2 from the germline V gene are MNHEY and SMNVEV (reference sequence). V lost 2 bases and J lost 1, with 5 bases in between. The CDR3 has 14 residues. The CDR3 DNA reads as TGTGCCAGCAGTTTAGAAGGGAACACCGGGGAGCTGTTTTTT. Translated, it gives CASSLEGNTGELFF.

This chain's CDR3 is CATSRDGDILGDHSNYGYTF. The CDR3 DNA reads as TGTGCCACCAGCAGAGATGGGGACATTCTAGGGGACCATTCTAACTATGGCTACACCTTC. The genes are TRBV15 and TRBJ1-2; maybe TRBD1 (6 bases). Germline-derived CDR1 and CDR2 are LNHNV and YYDKDF (reference sequence). Between the trimmed V and J ends, which lost 0 bases and 0 bases, there was a span of 23 bases. The CDR3 contains 20 residues.

The rearrangement joins TRBV19 to TRBJ1-1; possible D gene TRBD1, 5 bases. Germline CDR1 and CDR2: LNHDA and SQIVND (reference sequence). Trimming removed 5 bases from V and 0 bases from J, with 16 bases in between. CDR3 length equals 16 residues. Here the CDR3 reads CASSRTPGRVNTEAFF. CDR3 nucleotide sequence: TGTGCCAGTAGTCGCACTCCGGGCAGGGTGAACACTGAAGCTTTCTTT.

Note on this clone: Distinct nucleotide sequences in the sample also encode this CDR3. The chain couples TRBV4-1 to TRBJ2-1, with unresolved D. With 1 base removed from V and 0 bases from J, the gap between germline ends came to 1 base. There are 13 residues in the CDR3. Germline V lookup: CDR1 MGHRA, CDR2 YSYEKL. CDR3 in DNA: TGCGCCAGCAGCCAAGGCTCCTACAATGAGCAGTTCTTC. Amino acids: CASSQGSYNEQFF.

The chain employs TRBV28 and TRBJ2-7; D perhaps matches TRBD1 (5 bases). The CDR3 runs to 15 residues. Germline CDR1 and CDR2: MDHEN and SYDVKM. With 3 bases removed from V and 3 bases from J, the gap between germline ends came to 15 bases. Here the CDR3 reads CASSFGDSSNYEQYF. The DNA for the CDR3 is TGTGCCAGCAGTTTTGGAGACAGCAGTAACTACGAGCAGTACTTC.

The rearrangement links TRBV6-5 to TRBJ1-1, with D possibly being TRBD1 (6 bases). The V gene lost 6 bases and the J gene lost 1 base, with 15 bases spanning the gap. This CDR3 has 15 amino acids. Germline CDR1 and CDR2: MNHEY and SVGAGI. The CDR3: CASSPGGRANTEAFF. Written as DNA, the CDR3 is TGTGCCAGCAGCCCTGGGGGGCGGGCGAACACTGAAGCTTTCTTT.

The rearrangement uses TRBV19 and TRBJ1-2; no definite D call. Germline CDR1 reads LNHDA; CDR2 reads SQIVND (reference sequence). V lost 1 base, J lost 3 bases, and 6 bases lay in between. The CDR3 has 13 amino acids. The DNA of the CDR3 is TGTGCCAGTAGTATAGTTGGACACTATGGCTACACCTTC. It yields the protein CASSIVGHYGYTF.

V is TRBV9 and J is TRBJ1-2; no clear D. CDR3 length equals 15 residues. The V and J ends lost 4 bases and 8 bases respectively, with 21 bases between them. CDR1 is SGDLS, CDR2 YYNGEE, per germline. The CDR3 here is CASSPLLGWSLGYTF. The DNA for the CDR3 is TGTGCCAGCAGCCCTCTCCTAGGCTGGTCTCTCGGCTACACCTTC.

This clone was seen only once. The chain carries TRBV7-2 and TRBJ2-7; 8 bases are a match to TRBD1. CDR1 SGHTA and CDR2 FQGNSA come from the germline V gene. The J segment lost 0 bases and the V segment lost 4 bases, leaving 5 bases of the junction unmatched. There are 15 residues in the CDR3. CDR3 nucleotides: TGTGCCAGCAGCTGGGACAGGATGAGCTCCTACGAGCAGTACTTC. This sequence encodes CASSWDRMSSYEQYF.

For the CDR3, the DNA is TGTGCCAGTATTGGGGGCAGGGCTGAAGCTTTCTTT. Residues: CASIGGRAEAFF. This chain joins TRBV16 and TRBJ1-1; a weak D match, TRBD1 (6 bases). The V end lost 9 bases, the J end lost 6 bases, and 14 bases lay between the germline ends. The CDR3 contains 12 residues. Germline values: CDR1 KGHSY, CDR2 FQNENV.

J is TRBJ1-5 and V is TRBV4-2, with no clear D. The germline gives CDR1 LGHNA, CDR2 YNFKEQ. This CDR3 is 14 amino acids long. Trimming removed 2 bases from V and 3 bases from J, with 8 bases in between. CDR3 sequence reads: CASSQTQYNQPQHF. CDR3 sequence (DNA): TGTGCCAGCAGCCAAACGCAGTACAATCAGCCCCAGCATTTT.